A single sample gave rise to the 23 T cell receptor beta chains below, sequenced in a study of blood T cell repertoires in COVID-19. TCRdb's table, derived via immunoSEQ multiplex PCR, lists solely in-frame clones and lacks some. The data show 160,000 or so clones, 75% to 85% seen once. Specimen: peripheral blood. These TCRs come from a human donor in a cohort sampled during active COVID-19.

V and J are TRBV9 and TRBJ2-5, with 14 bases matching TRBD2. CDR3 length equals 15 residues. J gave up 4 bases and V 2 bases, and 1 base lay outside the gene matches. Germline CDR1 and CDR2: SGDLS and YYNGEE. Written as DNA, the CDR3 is TGTGCCAGCAGCGTGGGACTAGCGGGGGCAGAGACCCAGTACTTC. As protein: CASSVGLAGAETQYF.

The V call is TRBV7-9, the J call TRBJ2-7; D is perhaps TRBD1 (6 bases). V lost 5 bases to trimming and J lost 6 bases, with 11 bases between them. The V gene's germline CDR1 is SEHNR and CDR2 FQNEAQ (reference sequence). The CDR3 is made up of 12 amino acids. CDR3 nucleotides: TGTGCCAGCAGCCCGCAGGGGCTCGAGCAGTACTTC. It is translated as CASSPQGLEQYF.

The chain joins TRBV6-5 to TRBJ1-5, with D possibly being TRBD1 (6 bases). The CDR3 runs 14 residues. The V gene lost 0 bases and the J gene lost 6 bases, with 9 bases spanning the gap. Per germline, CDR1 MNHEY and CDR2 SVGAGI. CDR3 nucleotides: TGTGCCAGCAGTTACTCCCGAGGGGGTCAGCCCCAGCATTTT. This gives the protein CASSYSRGGQPQHF.

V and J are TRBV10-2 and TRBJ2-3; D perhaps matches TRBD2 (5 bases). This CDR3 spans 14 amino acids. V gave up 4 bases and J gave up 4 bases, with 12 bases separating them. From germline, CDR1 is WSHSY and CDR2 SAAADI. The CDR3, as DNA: TGCGCCAGCAGTGCCGGGATTCGCCCAGATACGCAGTATTTT. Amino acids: CASSAGIRPDTQYF.

This CDR3 reads CSASRGSHHNEQFF. CDR3 nucleotide sequence: TGCAGTGCTAGTCGAGGGAGCCACCACAATGAGCAGTTCTTC. The rearrangement links TRBV20-1 to TRBJ2-1; D might be TRBD2 (5 bases). The germline V gene encodes CDR1 DFQATT and CDR2 SNEGSKA (reference sequence). The CDR3 loop spans 14 amino acids. Trimming stripped 3 bases from V and 5 bases from J, with 14 bases between.

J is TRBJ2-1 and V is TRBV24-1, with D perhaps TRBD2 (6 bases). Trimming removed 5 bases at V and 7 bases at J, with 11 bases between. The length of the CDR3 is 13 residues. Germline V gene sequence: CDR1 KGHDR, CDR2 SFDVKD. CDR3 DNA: TGTGCCACCAGTGGGTGGGGAGGAAATGAGCAGTTCTTC. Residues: CATSGWGGNEQFF.

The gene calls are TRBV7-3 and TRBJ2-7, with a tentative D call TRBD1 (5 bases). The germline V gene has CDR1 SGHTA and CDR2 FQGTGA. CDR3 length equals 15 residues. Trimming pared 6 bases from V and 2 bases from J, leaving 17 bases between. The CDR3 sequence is CASSQGSGPTYEQYF. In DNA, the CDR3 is TGTGCCAGCAGTCAGGGTTCAGGGCCAACCTACGAGCAGTACTTC.

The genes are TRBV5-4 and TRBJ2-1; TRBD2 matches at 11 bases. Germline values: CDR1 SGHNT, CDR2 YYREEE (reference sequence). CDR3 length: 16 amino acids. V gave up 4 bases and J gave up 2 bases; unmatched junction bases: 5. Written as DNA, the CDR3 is TGTGCCAGCAGCGCCGGGACTAGCGGAGCCTACAATGAGCAGTTCTTC. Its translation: CASSAGTSGAYNEQFF.

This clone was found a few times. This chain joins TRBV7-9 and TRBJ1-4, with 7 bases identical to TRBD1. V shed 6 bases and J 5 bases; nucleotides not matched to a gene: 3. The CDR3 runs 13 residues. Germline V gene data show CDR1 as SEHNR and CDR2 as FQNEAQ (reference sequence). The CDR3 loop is CASRRGQNEKLFF. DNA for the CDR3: TGTGCCAGCAGAAGGGGACAGAATGAAAAACTGTTTTTT.

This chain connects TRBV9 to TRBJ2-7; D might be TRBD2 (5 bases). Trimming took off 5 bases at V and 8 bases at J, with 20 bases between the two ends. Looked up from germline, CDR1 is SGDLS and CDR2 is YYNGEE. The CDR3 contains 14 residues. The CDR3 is CASSGVTGSGKQYF. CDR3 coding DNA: TGTGCCAGCAGTGGAGTGACGGGGTCCGGCAAGCAGTACTTC.

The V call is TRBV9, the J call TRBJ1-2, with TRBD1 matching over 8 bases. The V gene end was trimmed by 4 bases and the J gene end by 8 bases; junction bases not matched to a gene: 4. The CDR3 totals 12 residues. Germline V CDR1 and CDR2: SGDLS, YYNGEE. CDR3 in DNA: TGTGCCAGCAGCCCAGGGGGCGGGGGCTACACCTTC. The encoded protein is CASSPGGGGYTF.

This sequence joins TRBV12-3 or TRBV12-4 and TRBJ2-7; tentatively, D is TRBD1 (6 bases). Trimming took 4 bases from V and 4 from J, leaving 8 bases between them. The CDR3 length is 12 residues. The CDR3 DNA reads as TGTGCCAGCAGTTCTGGGACATACGAGCAGTACTTC. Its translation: CASSSGTYEQYF.

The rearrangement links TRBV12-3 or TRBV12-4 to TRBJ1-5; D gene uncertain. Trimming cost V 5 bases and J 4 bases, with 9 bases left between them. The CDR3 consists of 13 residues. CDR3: CASSPRVNQPQHF. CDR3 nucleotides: TGTGCCAGCAGTCCCCGGGTAAATCAGCCCCAGCATTTT.

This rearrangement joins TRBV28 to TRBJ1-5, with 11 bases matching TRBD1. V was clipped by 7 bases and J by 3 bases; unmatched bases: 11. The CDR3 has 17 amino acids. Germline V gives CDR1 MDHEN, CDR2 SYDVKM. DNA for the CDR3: TGTGCCAGCACCCTGGGGACAGGGGGAGCGATCAATCAGCCCCAGCATTTT. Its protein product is CASTLGTGGAINQPQHF.

DNA of the CDR3: TGTGCCAGCAGTTACGGGACAAAGAGCTCCTACGAGCAGTACTTC. It specifies CASSYGTKSSYEQYF. This chain joins TRBV6-5 and TRBJ2-7; D perhaps matches TRBD1 (6 bases). V was pared by 2 bases and J by 0 bases, with 11 bases between. This CDR3 is built from 15 residues. CDR1 MNHEY and CDR2 SVGAGI come from the germline V gene.

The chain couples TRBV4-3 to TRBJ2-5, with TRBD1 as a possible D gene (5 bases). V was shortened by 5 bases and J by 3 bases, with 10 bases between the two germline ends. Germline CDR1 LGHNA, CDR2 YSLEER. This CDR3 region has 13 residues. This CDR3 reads CASSTTEKETQYF. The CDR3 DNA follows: TGCGCCAGCAGCACGACAGAAAAAGAGACCCAGTACTTC.

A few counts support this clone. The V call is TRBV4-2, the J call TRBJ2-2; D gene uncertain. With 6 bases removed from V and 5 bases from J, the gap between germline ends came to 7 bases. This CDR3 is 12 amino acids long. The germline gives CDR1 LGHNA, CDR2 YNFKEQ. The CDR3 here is CASRGRTGELFF. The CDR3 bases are TGTGCCAGCAGGGGCCGAACCGGGGAGCTGTTTTTT.

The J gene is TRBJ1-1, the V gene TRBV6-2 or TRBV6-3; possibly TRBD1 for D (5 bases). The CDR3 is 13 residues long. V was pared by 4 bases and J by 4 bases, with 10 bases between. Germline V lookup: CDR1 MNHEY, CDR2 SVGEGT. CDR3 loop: CASSSQGSTEAFF. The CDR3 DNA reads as TGTGCCAGCAGTTCCCAGGGATCCACTGAAGCTTTCTTT.

The chain's CDR3 is CASSLAGLISYEQYF. CDR3 in DNA: TGTGCCAGCAGCTTGGCGGGACTGATCTCCTACGAGCAGTACTTC. This rearrangement joins TRBV5-8 to TRBJ2-7, with D tentatively TRBD2 (6 bases). The germline V and J ends were trimmed by 0 bases and 0 bases, with 10 bases remaining between them. The CDR3 totals 15 residues. Germline CDR1 reads SGHTS; CDR2 reads YDEGEE.

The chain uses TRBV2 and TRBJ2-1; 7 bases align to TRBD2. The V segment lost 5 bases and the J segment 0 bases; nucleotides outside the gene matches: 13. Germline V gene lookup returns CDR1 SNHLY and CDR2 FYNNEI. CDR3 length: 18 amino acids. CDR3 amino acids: CASSWPLELAASYNEQFF. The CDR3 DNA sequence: TGTGCCAGCAGTTGGCCCTTAGAGCTAGCGGCCTCCTACAATGAGCAGTTCTTC.

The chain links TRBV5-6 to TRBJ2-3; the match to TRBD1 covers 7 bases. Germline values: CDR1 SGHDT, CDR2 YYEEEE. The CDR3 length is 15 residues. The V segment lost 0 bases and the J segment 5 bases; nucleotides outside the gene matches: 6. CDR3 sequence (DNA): TGTGCCAGCAGCTTGGGGCAGGGGGTTGGAGATACGCAGTATTTT. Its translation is CASSLGQGVGDTQYF.

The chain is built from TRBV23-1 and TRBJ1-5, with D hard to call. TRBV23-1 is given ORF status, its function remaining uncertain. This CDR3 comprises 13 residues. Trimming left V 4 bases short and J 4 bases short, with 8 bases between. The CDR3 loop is CASSRAVNQPQHF. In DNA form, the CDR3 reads TGCGCCAGCAGTCGGGCAGTTAATCAGCCCCAGCATTTT.

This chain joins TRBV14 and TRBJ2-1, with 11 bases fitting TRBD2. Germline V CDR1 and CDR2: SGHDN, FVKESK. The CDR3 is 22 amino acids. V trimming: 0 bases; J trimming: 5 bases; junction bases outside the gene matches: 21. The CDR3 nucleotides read TGTGCCAGCAGCCAAGATGGCGCAGGGGTAATAGCGGGAGGGCCAATGAACAATGAGCAGTTCTTC. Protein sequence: CASSQDGAGVIAGGPMNNEQFF.